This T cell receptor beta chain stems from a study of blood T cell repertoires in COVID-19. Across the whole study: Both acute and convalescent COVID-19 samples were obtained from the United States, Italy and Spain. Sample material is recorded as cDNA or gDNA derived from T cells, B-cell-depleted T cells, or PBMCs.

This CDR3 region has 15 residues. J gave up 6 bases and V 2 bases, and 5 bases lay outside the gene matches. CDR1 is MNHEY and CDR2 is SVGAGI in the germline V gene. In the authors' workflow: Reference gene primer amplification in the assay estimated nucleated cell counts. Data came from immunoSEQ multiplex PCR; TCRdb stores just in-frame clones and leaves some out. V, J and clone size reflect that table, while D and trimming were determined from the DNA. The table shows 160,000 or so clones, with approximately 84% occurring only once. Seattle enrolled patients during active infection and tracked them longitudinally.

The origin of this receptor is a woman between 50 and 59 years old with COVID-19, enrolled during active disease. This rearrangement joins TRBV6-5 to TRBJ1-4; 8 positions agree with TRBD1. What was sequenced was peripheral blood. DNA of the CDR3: TGTGCCAGCAGTTACCAGACAGGGGTGGATGAAAAACTGTTTTTT. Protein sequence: CASSYQTGVDEKLFF.